What follows are 24 T cell receptor beta chains derived from one specimen sequenced in a study of control samples from healthy donors and cancer patients (dated by TCRdb to the early 2020s). Library preparation employed the immunoSEQ multiplex PCR assay. TCRdb took over this immuneACCESS table, retaining in-frame rearrangements with V and J assigned. Such tables are incomplete; in checked studies, under half of the missing clones stem from an unresolved V gene, and the remainder is unexplained. This sample gives 50,000 to 75,000 clones in total; nearly 90% of them show up just once. Together, the top ten hold 5.5% to 7% of the sample. Sequencing was carried out using PBMCs. The receptor source for this set is a man between 60 and 75 years old with colorectal cancer.

The CDR3 region is CASSVEASGGMYTQYF. CDR3 in DNA: TGTGCCAGCAGCGTAGAGGCTAGCGGGGGGATGTATACGCAGTATTTT. The V and J genes are TRBV9 and TRBJ2-3, with 11 bases lining up with TRBD2. V shed 0 bases, J shed 7 bases, and the junction held 7 bases outside the gene matches. Germline CDR1 SGDLS, CDR2 YYNGEE. The CDR3 runs to 16 residues.

This chain links TRBV18 with TRBJ2-1; TRBD2 agrees at 12 bases. The ends lost 3 bases at V and 9 bases at J; junction bases unmatched: 0. Germline loops: CDR1 KGHSH, CDR2 LQKENI. The CDR3 covers 13 residues. The CDR3 DNA follows: TGTGCCAGCTCACCGGGACTAGCGGGTGAGCAGTTCTTC. This codes for CASSPGLAGEQFF.

The chain uses TRBV7-9 and TRBJ2-3; TRBD2 aligns across 7 bases. The V gene end was trimmed by 5 bases and the J gene end by 0 bases; junction bases not matched to a gene: 5. CDR3 size: 15 residues. The germline CDR1 and CDR2 sequences are SEHNR and FQNEAQ (reference sequence). The CDR3 DNA reads as TGTGCCAGCAGCCCGAAGGGAGGGAGCACAGATACGCAGTATTTT. Translation: CASSPKGGSTDTQYF.

This sequence joins TRBV18 and TRBJ1-1; D is ambiguous. V was pared by 1 base and J by 7 bases, with 7 bases between. The CDR3 length is 12 residues. Germline V gives CDR1 KGHSH, CDR2 LQKENI. For the CDR3, the DNA is TGTGCCAGCTCACCACGGAGACTTGAAGCTTTCTTT. Translation: CASSPRRLEAFF.

For the CDR3, the DNA is TGTGCCAGCCGCCGGGACAGAAAAAACATTCAGTACTTC. Its protein product is CASRRDRKNIQYF. The chain couples TRBV19 to TRBJ2-4, with 7 bases matching TRBD1. The CDR3 covers 13 residues. Germline V gene sequence: CDR1 LNHDA, CDR2 SQIVND (reference sequence). V trimming: 9 bases; J trimming: 4 bases; junction bases outside the gene matches: 6.

V usage is TRBV7-9 and J usage is TRBJ2-7, with 7 bases that match TRBD2. From germline, CDR1 is SEHNR and CDR2 FQNEAQ (reference sequence). CDR3 size: 14 residues. After removal of 3 bases from V and 2 bases from J, the junction contained 4 bases not matched to a gene. DNA of the CDR3: TGTGCCAGCAGCTTCGGGAGGACGGCCTACGAGCAGTACTTC. Translated: CASSFGRTAYEQYF.

The V gene is TRBV7-2, the J gene TRBJ1-3; no definite D call. CDR3 length: 12 amino acids. Trimming removed 3 bases from V and 4 bases from J, with 4 bases in between. CDR1 and CDR2 (germline): SGHTA, FQGNSA. The CDR3 here is CASSFGGNTIYF. In DNA form, the CDR3 reads TGTGCCAGCAGCTTTGGAGGAAACACCATATATTTT.

The chain combines TRBV29-1 with TRBJ2-7; possibly TRBD1 for D (5 bases). V lost 6 bases and J lost 3, with 12 bases in between. Germline CDR1 is SQVTM and CDR2 is ANQGSEA. The CDR3 sequence is 12 residues long. CDR3 in DNA: TGCAGCGTCTCAGGGCTTGGCTACGAGCAGTACTTC. The encoded protein is CSVSGLGYEQYF.

This chain links TRBV11-1 with TRBJ2-7, with 7 bases that match TRBD1. The CDR3 loop spans 14 amino acids. The J segment lost 3 bases and the V segment lost 5 bases, leaving 7 bases of the junction unmatched. Germline V lookup: CDR1 SGHAT, CDR2 FQDESV (reference sequence). CDR3 loop: CASSPRTGNYEQYF. CDR3 nucleotide sequence: TGTGCCAGCAGCCCGAGGACAGGCAACTACGAGCAGTACTTC.

The chain is built from TRBV2 and TRBJ1-1; possible D gene TRBD1, 6 bases. The CDR3 length is 14 residues. Germline CDR1 reads SNHLY; CDR2 reads FYNNEI. Trimming removed 6 bases at V and 3 bases at J, with 14 bases between. The CDR3 loop reads CASRLTGPHTEAFF. The DNA of the CDR3 is TGTGCCAGCAGGTTGACAGGACCGCACACTGAAGCTTTCTTT.

The rearrangement joins TRBV30 to TRBJ2-1; TRBD2 matches at 11 bases. The CDR3 contains 15 residues. CDR1 and CDR2 (germline): GTSNPN, SVGIG (reference sequence). V lost 2 bases to trimming and J lost 5 bases; unmatched junction nucleotides: 5. This CDR3 reads CAWSTGTSGNNEQFF. The CDR3 DNA sequence: TGTGCCTGGAGTACCGGGACTAGCGGAAACAATGAGCAGTTCTTC.

This sequence joins TRBV6-2 or TRBV6-3 and TRBJ2-1, with 10 positions matching TRBD2. Looked up from germline, CDR1 is MNHEY and CDR2 is SVGEGT. The CDR3 covers 14 residues. V trimming: 5 bases; J trimming: 9 bases; junction bases outside the gene matches: 7. The CDR3 protein is CASSAGLAIGEQFF. The CDR3 DNA sequence: TGTGCCAGCAGTGCGGGACTAGCGATCGGTGAGCAGTTCTTC.

The sample holds one count of this clone. The gene calls are TRBV15 and TRBJ2-3, with D possibly TRBD1 on 6 matching bases. In germline, CDR1 is LNHNV, CDR2 YYDKDF (reference sequence). Between the trimmed V and J ends, which lost 5 bases and 4 bases, there was a span of 16 bases. The CDR3 length is 15 residues. The CDR3 here is CATSATGTRADTQYF. The CDR3 DNA reads as TGTGCCACCAGCGCGACAGGTACACGGGCAGATACGCAGTATTTT.

This clone was counted only a few times. The chain uses TRBV19 and TRBJ2-5, with no clear D. Germline assignment: CDR1 LNHDA and CDR2 SQIVND (reference sequence). The CDR3 runs to 13 residues. V was cut by 3 bases and J by 1 base, with 6 bases left in between. The CDR3 DNA reads as TGTGCCAGTAGTATGTGGGCCCAAGAGACCCAGTACTTC. It is translated as CASSMWAQETQYF.

V and J are TRBV7-9 and TRBJ2-3; 12 bases map to TRBD2. J was trimmed by 0 bases and V by 6 bases; bases with no gene match: 7. The CDR3 is 17 residues long. Germline-derived CDR1 and CDR2 are SEHNR and FQNEAQ (reference sequence). As DNA, the CDR3 is TGTGCCAGCAGTTTCGGACTAGCGGGGACTAGCACAGATACGCAGTATTTT. Translated, it gives CASSFGLAGTSTDTQYF.

V and J are TRBV4-2 and TRBJ2-1, with D perhaps being TRBD1 or TRBD2 (5 bases each). Germline CDR1 LGHNA, CDR2 YNFKEQ. CDR3 length: 14 amino acids. V was pared by 2 bases and J by 8 bases, with 13 bases between. In nucleotides, the CDR3 is TGTGCCAGCAGCCAAAGACAGTCGGAGGATGAGCAGTTCTTC. As protein: CASSQRQSEDEQFF.

The chain carries TRBV3-1 (or the pseudogene TRBV3-2) and TRBJ1-2; D gene ambiguous. This CDR3 spans 13 amino acids. Trimming took off 5 bases at V and 6 bases at J, with 13 bases between the two ends. Germline V CDR1 and CDR2: LGHDT, YNNKEL (reference sequence). The CDR3 sequence is CASSEGLRNGYTF. The CDR3 nucleotides are TGTGCCAGCAGCGAGGGTTTGAGGAATGGCTACACCTTC.

This clone was picked up one time. The rearrangement joins TRBV6-5 to TRBJ2-3; the D is unclear. The CDR3 spans 14 residues. Germline values: CDR1 MNHEY, CDR2 SVGAGI. The ends were cut back, 6 bases at V and 2 bases at J, with 12 bases in the middle. The CDR3 region has the DNA TGTGCCAGCAGCCTACGACGGTTCACAGATACGCAGTATTTT. Translation gives CASSLRRFTDTQYF.

This clone has only a few counts. The chain recombines TRBV4-2 with TRBJ1-3; 8 bases fit TRBD1. The CDR3 totals 15 residues. The germline V gene has CDR1 LGHNA and CDR2 YNFKEQ. The V segment lost 1 base and the J segment 7 bases; nucleotides outside the gene matches: 6. CDR3: CASSQGWQGANTIYF. DNA for the CDR3: TGTGCCAGCAGCCAAGGTTGGCAGGGGGCGAACACCATATATTTT.

This rearrangement joins TRBV9 to TRBJ1-4; TRBD1 is a possible D gene (6 bases). Germline values: CDR1 SGDLS, CDR2 YYNGEE. V dropped 0 bases and J dropped 3 bases, with 9 bases sitting between them. The CDR3 covers 15 residues. The CDR3 protein is CASSVGGGPNEKLFF. CDR3 DNA sequence: TGTGCCAGCAGCGTAGGTGGGGGGCCTAATGAAAAACTGTTTTTT.

The chain is built from TRBV4-1 and TRBJ2-7, with 9 nucleotides matching TRBD2. V shed 2 bases, J shed 2 bases, and the junction held 7 bases outside the gene matches. Germline V gene sequence: CDR1 MGHRA, CDR2 YSYEKL. There are 16 residues in the CDR3. CDR3 loop: CASSQIAGDSPYEQYF. The CDR3 DNA reads TGCGCCAGCAGCCAAATAGCGGGGGACTCCCCCTACGAGCAGTACTTC.

CDR3 amino acids: CASSEQGGYTDTQYF. For the CDR3, the DNA is TGTGCCAGCAGTGAACAGGGGGGATACACAGATACGCAGTATTTT. The chain links TRBV25-1 to TRBJ2-3; weak D call: TRBD1 (7 bases). The CDR3 consists of 15 residues. In germline, CDR1 is MGHDK, CDR2 SYGVNS. V was trimmed by 2 bases and J by 2 bases, leaving 11 bases between them.

The rearrangement joins TRBV4-1 to TRBJ2-7; 7 nucleotides agree with TRBD2. Trimming cost V 3 bases and J 4 bases; bases outside gene matches: 6. Germline V gene lookup returns CDR1 MGHRA and CDR2 YSYEKL. The CDR3 runs to 14 residues. The CDR3 DNA follows: TGCGCCAGCAGCCACGGCAGGGAGGGATACGAGCAGTACTTC. It codes for CASSHGREGYEQYF.

This clone was observed a few times. This chain joins TRBV28 and TRBJ1-5, with 7 bases aligning to TRBD1. The CDR3 is made up of 15 amino acids. Per germline, CDR1 MDHEN and CDR2 SYDVKM. V shed 6 bases, J shed 6 bases, and the junction held 11 bases outside the gene matches. CDR3 residues: CASRTHRGWSQPQHF. The CDR3 DNA reads TGTGCCAGCAGAACCCACAGGGGCTGGAGTCAGCCCCAGCATTTT.